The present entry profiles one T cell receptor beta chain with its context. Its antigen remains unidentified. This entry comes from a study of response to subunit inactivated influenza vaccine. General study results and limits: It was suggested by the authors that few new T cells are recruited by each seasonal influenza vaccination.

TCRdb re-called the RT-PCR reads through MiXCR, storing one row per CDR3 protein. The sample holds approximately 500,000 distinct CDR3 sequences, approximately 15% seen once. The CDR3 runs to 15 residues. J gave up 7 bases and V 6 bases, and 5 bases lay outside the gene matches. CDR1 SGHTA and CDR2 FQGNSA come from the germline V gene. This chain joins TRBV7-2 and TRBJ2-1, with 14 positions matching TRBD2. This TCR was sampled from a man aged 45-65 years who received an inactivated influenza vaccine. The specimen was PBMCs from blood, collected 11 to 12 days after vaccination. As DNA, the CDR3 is TGTGCCAGCAGTTCGACTAGCGGGGGGGTAAATGAGCAGTTCTTC. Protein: CASSSTSGGVNEQFF.